The 25 T cell receptor beta chains below were found in one sample sequenced in a study of T cell responses to AZD1222 COVID-19 vaccine. TCRdb's copy holds only in-frame clones and misses some; the assay was immunoSEQ multiplex PCR. This table has approximately 150,000 clones, roughly 90% appearing once. The sample here was peripheral blood, taken on day 0 of AZD1222 vaccination. Receptors originate from an adult in good health.

In this sample, this clone turned up once. The V gene is TRBV7-9, the J gene TRBJ2-4, with D perhaps TRBD2 (5 bases). CDR1 is SEHNR and CDR2 is FQNEAQ in the germline V gene (reference sequence). The CDR3 covers 18 residues. Trimming took off 5 bases at V and 5 bases at J, with 25 bases between the two ends. The CDR3 here is CASSRLLVKNQNENIQYF. The CDR3 nucleotides read TGTGCCAGCAGCCGATTACTAGTGAAAAACCAGAACGAAAACATTCAGTACTTC.

This chain uses TRBV6-5 with TRBJ1-5; 9 positions agree with TRBD1. The junction had 6 bases not matched to a gene; V was cut back by 6 bases and J by 3 bases. This CDR3 region has 15 residues. Germline V gives CDR1 MNHEY, CDR2 SVGAGI. In DNA form, the CDR3 reads TGTGCCAGCAGAAAAGGACAGGGGTTCAATCAGCCCCAGCATTTT. It specifies CASRKGQGFNQPQHF.

This clone was counted a single time. The chain employs TRBV4-3 and TRBJ1-1; D is possibly TRBD1 (5 bases). CDR1 LGHNA and CDR2 YSLEER come from the germline V gene. The V end lost 4 bases, the J end lost 8 bases, and 17 bases lay between the germline ends. The CDR3 runs 14 residues. For the CDR3, the DNA is TGCGCCAGCAGCCCACATGTGAGGGACGAAGAAGCTTTCTTT. As protein: CASSPHVRDEEAFF.

This clone was counted a single time. CDR3 protein: CASSPAGLWDTQYF. CDR3 coding DNA: TGTGCCAGCTCACCAGCGGGATTGTGGGATACGCAGTATTTT. The chain has TRBV18 and TRBJ2-3; maybe TRBD2 (6 bases). Trimming shortened V by 2 bases and J by 6 bases, and 12 bases separated the two germline ends. This CDR3 has 14 amino acids. Germline lookup yields CDR1 KGHSH and CDR2 LQKENI.

The chain combines TRBV14 with TRBJ2-7, with 10 bases fitting TRBD2. V was pared by 0 bases and J by 4 bases, with 15 bases of the junction left unmatched. Germline CDR1 and CDR2: SGHDN and FVKESK. The CDR3 covers 19 residues. The CDR3 reads CASSQEGLAGVLPTYEQYF. For the CDR3, the DNA is TGTGCCAGCAGCCAAGAAGGCCTAGCGGGGGTCCTACCTACTTACGAGCAGTACTTC.

The rearrangement joins TRBV5-6 to TRBJ2-7, with 8 bases that match TRBD1. Germline trimming cut 2 bases from V and 5 bases from J; bases unmatched to any gene: 6. This CDR3 has 14 residues. Looked up from germline, CDR1 is SGHDT and CDR2 is YYEEEE. The CDR3 loop reads CASSFQGALDEQYF. CDR3 bases: TGTGCCAGCAGCTTCCAGGGGGCGCTCGACGAGCAGTACTTC.

The V and J genes are TRBV5-1 and TRBJ1-1; possibly TRBD1 for D (5 bases). CDR1 and CDR2 (germline): SGHRS, YFSETQ. V lost 2 bases and J lost 3, with 8 bases in between. This CDR3 spans 13 amino acids. CDR3 residues: CASSFGGDTEAFF. The CDR3 DNA follows: TGCGCCAGCAGCTTCGGGGGAGACACTGAAGCTTTCTTT.

J is TRBJ2-7 and V is TRBV19; 9 nucleotides align to TRBD1. The CDR3 runs to 17 residues. J was trimmed by 1 base and V by 5 bases; bases with no gene match: 12. Germline V gives CDR1 LNHDA, CDR2 SQIVND (reference sequence). The CDR3 protein is CASSPLPGQGRSYEQYF. The DNA of the CDR3 is TGTGCCAGTAGTCCCCTCCCGGGACAGGGAAGGTCCTACGAGCAGTACTTC.

This chain links TRBV10-3 with TRBJ2-7; 10 bases are shared with TRBD1. The length of the CDR3 is 18 residues. Germline loops: CDR1 ENHRY, CDR2 SYGVKD. Trimming took 2 bases from V and 3 from J; bases not matched to a gene: 13. The CDR3 reads CAISETLIGTGEFYEQYF. The CDR3 DNA reads as TGTGCCATCAGTGAGACCCTTATCGGGACAGGGGAGTTCTACGAGCAGTACTTC.

This rearrangement joins TRBV21-1 to TRBJ2-1. TRBV21-1 is a pseudogene segment. This CDR3 has 14 amino acids. The CDR3 nucleotides are TGTGCCAGCAGCAGGCCCCTGCGTTACAATGAGCAGTTCTTC. This sequence encodes CASSRPLRYNEQFF.

CDR3 region: CASSRLRASEQFF. The CDR3 DNA reads as TGTGCCAGTAGTCGACTCAGGGCCTCTGAGCAGTTCTTC. The gene calls are TRBV19 and TRBJ2-1; possibly TRBD1 for D (5 bases). Germline CDR1 LNHDA, CDR2 SQIVND (reference sequence). V was cut by 5 bases and J by 9 bases, with 14 bases left in between. CDR3 size: 13 residues.

This clone was found once. The chain carries TRBV28 and TRBJ1-3; weak D call: TRBD1 (5 bases). CDR3 size: 13 residues. The germline V gene encodes CDR1 MDHEN and CDR2 SYDVKM. V lost 7 bases, J lost 7 bases, and 14 bases lay in between. In DNA, the CDR3 is TGTGCCAGCACCGCAATGGGGCGGAACACCATATATTTT. It translates to CASTAMGRNTIYF.

V usage is TRBV19 and J usage is TRBJ2-5, with a possible D match to TRBD2 (6 bases). Trimming took 3 bases from V and 4 from J, leaving 15 bases between them. This CDR3 has 15 residues. CDR1 and CDR2 (germline): LNHDA, SQIVND (reference sequence). The CDR3 region has the DNA TGTGCCAGTAGTATTTTTGCGCGGGGATCAGAGACCCAGTACTTC. Its protein product is CASSIFARGSETQYF.

To note about this clone: One end of the junction fails to match germline, which may point to a read error. The chain uses TRBV9 and TRBJ2-1; D tentatively reads TRBD1 or TRBD2 (5 bases each). This CDR3 spans 12 amino acids. Germline V lookup: CDR1 SGDLS, CDR2 YYNGEE. This CDR3 is CASSGPRGPAVF. CDR3 coding DNA: TGTGCCAGCAGCGGCCCCCGGGGCCCAGCGGTCTTC.

The chain couples TRBV5-5 to TRBJ1-3, with unresolved D. Trimming shortened V by 0 bases and J by 0 bases, and 1 base separated the two germline ends. CDR1 is SGHKS and CDR2 is YYEKEE in the germline V gene (reference sequence). The CDR3 contains 13 residues. The CDR3 is CASSLVSGNTIYF. DNA for the CDR3: TGTGCCAGCAGCTTGGTCTCTGGAAACACCATATATTTT. Full variable domain (remainder filled in from reference TRBV5-5 and TRBJ1-3): DAGVTQSPTHLIKTRGQQVTLRCSPISGHKSVSWYQQVLGQGPQFIFQYYEKEERGRGNFPDRFSARQFPNYSSELNVNALLLGDSALYLCASSLVSGNTIYFGEGSWLTVV.

This clone was recorded only once. The chain uses TRBV7-9 and TRBJ2-7, with D possibly being TRBD1 (6 bases). Germline CDR1 is SEHNR and CDR2 is FQNEAQ (reference sequence). The CDR3 runs 12 residues. V lost 5 bases and J lost 7, with 12 bases in between. CDR3 region: CASSPGQSEQYF. CDR3 bases: TGTGCCAGCAGCCCGGGACAAAGTGAGCAGTACTTC. The full variable domain, completed using reference TRBV7-9 and TRBJ2-7, is DTGVSQNPRHKITKRGQNVTFRCDPISEHNRLYWYRQTLGQGPEFLTYFQNEAQLEKSRLLSDRFSAERPKGSFSTLEIQRTEQGDSAMYLCASSPGQSEQYFGPGTRLTVT.

This rearrangement joins TRBV18 to TRBJ2-2; maybe TRBD1 (6 bases). The ends were cut back, 0 bases at V and 6 bases at J, with 20 bases in the middle. Germline V lookup: CDR1 KGHSH, CDR2 LQKENI. The CDR3 is 18 residues long. CDR3 sequence (DNA): TGTGCCAGCTCACCACCAGTACCTACAGGGCTGGTAGCCGGGGAGCTGTTTTTT. It translates to CASSPPVPTGLVAGELFF.

CDR3 bases: TGTGCCAGCAGCTTAGCCGACGGCACCAAGTATGGCTACACCTTC. As protein: CASSLADGTKYGYTF. This chain connects TRBV7-9 to TRBJ1-2, with D unclear. The CDR3 runs 15 residues. V dropped 0 bases and J dropped 5 bases, with 13 bases sitting between them. CDR1 SEHNR and CDR2 FQNEAQ come from the germline V gene (reference sequence).

This chain joins TRBV11-3 and TRBJ2-1; D is tentatively TRBD1 or TRBD2 (5 bases each). Trimming stripped 4 bases from V and 10 bases from J, with 26 bases between. Germline V gives CDR1 SGHNT, CDR2 YENEEA. This CDR3 is built from 17 residues. CDR3 loop: CASSSRIPPRGAGEQFF. CDR3 bases: TGTGCCAGCAGCTCACGCATCCCCCCCCGGGGCGCCGGAGAGCAGTTCTTC.

This clone was observed a handful of times. The V and J genes are TRBV7-4 and TRBJ1-2; D may be TRBD1 (6 bases). The germline V gene encodes CDR1 SGHVT and CDR2 SQSDAQ. The CDR3 length is 14 residues. Trimming stripped 5 bases from V and 6 bases from J, with 16 bases between. CDR3: CASSAGTTLHGYTF. CDR3 sequence (DNA): TGTGCCAGCAGCGCGGGGACAACTCTTCATGGCTACACCTTC.

The chain carries TRBV18 and TRBJ1-1; D unclear. V shed 2 bases and J shed 8 bases, with 15 bases lying between them. The CDR3 is 14 amino acids. The V gene's germline CDR1 is KGHSH and CDR2 LQKENI. Here the CDR3 DNA reads TGTGCCAGCTCACCAAGGTCCGCGGATACAGAAGCTTTCTTT. As protein: CASSPRSADTEAFF.

The chain employs TRBV2 and TRBJ2-5, with D unclear. V gave up 8 bases and J gave up 5 bases, with 6 bases separating them. Germline V gives CDR1 SNHLY, CDR2 FYNNEI. This CDR3 has 10 amino acids. DNA of the CDR3: TGTGCCAGCGGGTTGGAGACCCAGTACTTC. Its protein product is CASGLETQYF.

This clone was seen more than once but under ten times. CDR3 DNA sequence: TGTGCCAGCTCACTGGGTGCAACGACTGTCAATGAGCAGTTCTTC. Protein sequence: CASSLGATTVNEQFF. This chain links TRBV18 with TRBJ2-1, with D uncertain. This CDR3 comprises 15 residues. Germline V gene data show CDR1 as KGHSH and CDR2 as LQKENI. V lost 4 bases to trimming and J lost 6 bases, with 16 bases between them.

The chain links TRBV9 to TRBJ2-1, with D hard to call. CDR1 SGDLS and CDR2 YYNGEE come from the germline V gene. V lost 2 bases and J 6 bases, leaving 9 bases between the germline ends. The CDR3 is 13 residues long. CDR3 region: CASSVSAFNEQFF. In DNA form, the CDR3 reads TGTGCCAGCAGCGTCTCGGCGTTCAATGAGCAGTTCTTC.

Here the CDR3 reads CAISLTDTQYF. The CDR3 region has the DNA TGTGCCATCAGCCTCACAGATACGCAGTATTTT. The chain employs TRBV10-3 and TRBJ2-3; D remains ambiguous. Germline CDR1 and CDR2: ENHRY and SYGVKD. This CDR3 comprises 11 residues. V gave up 6 bases and J gave up 2 bases, with 3 bases separating them.